This T cell receptor (beta chain) was identified during a study of T-cell reconstitution after alpha-beta-depleted transplantation in children. This clonotype was picked up many times. Antigen unknown. V lost 2 bases to trimming and J lost 7 bases, with 18 bases between them. Germline V CDR1 and CDR2: SNHLY, FYNNEI. There are 16 residues in the CDR3. Findings and caveats of the study: Diversity and T-cell counts at one year after transplant derived mostly from new T cells. About two months after transplant, alpha-beta T cells reportedly came from several hundred expanded graft clones.

The TCRbeta library incorporated unique molecular identifiers. TCRdb processed the PCR reads anew with MiXCR; each CDR3 protein has one entry. The data hold 250,000 or so distinct CDR3 sequences, with approximately 8% observed a single time. This specimen consisted of PBMCs, mostly from graft donor cells, obtained 180 days after TCRalphabeta/CD19-depleted stem cell transplant. The sequence came from a male patient younger than 18 who had a stem cell transplant for acute lymphoblastic leukemia, so the T cells may come from the graft donor. The chain recombines TRBV2 with TRBJ2-1, with D possibly TRBD2 on 5 matching bases. CDR3 sequence: CASSELGRTPLNEQFF. As DNA, the CDR3 is TGTGCCAGCAGTGAATTGGGGAGAACGCCCTTAAATGAGCAGTTCTTC.